A selection of T cell receptor beta chains follows, all from one sample in a study of OX40 agonist ivuxolimab in advanced cancers. The repertoire was sequenced with immunoSEQ multiplex PCR; TCRdb's copy has only in-frame clones and lacks some. The repertoire consists of roughly 62,000 clones, with about 79% occurring once and the leading ten covering roughly 2.3%. The material was CD4+ or CD8+ T cells sorted from blood, obtained in a trial of the OX40 agonist ivuxolimab. These receptors all stem from an adult with an advanced solid tumor such as melanoma, head and neck, liver or kidney cancer. Each CDR3 is given with its conserved first and last residue. D genes are given only for firm matches. Clone size is given for some rows only: seen once, a few or many times, or a class if the clone is expanded.

D gene: TRBD1; clone size: once; J gene: TRBJ1-1; V gene: TRBV27; CDR3 DNA: TGTGCCAGCAGTTTTCTCCCGGGACAGGGGAACACTGAAGCTTTCTTT; CDR3 protein: CASSFLPGQGNTEAFF
D gene: TRBD1; clone size: .; J gene: TRBJ1-5; V gene: TRBV7-3; CDR3 DNA: TGTGCCAGCAGCTCAAATACAGGGGCGTTCAATCAGCCCCAGCATTTT; CDR3 protein: CASSSNTGAFNQPQHF
D gene: TRBD1; clone size: .; J gene: TRBJ2-7; V gene: TRBV2; CDR3 DNA: TGTGCCAGCAGCATGACAGGGGGCGCGAACGAGCAGTACTTC; CDR3 protein: CASSMTGGANEQYF
D gene: TRBD1; clone size: .; J gene: TRBJ1-1; V gene: TRBV18; CDR3 DNA: TGTGCCAGCTCCATCGGGACAGGAGTTTCGGCTGAAGCTTTCTTT; CDR3 protein: CASSIGTGVSAEAFF
D gene: TRBD1; clone size: few; J gene: TRBJ1-2; V gene: TRBV7-2; CDR3 DNA: TGTGCCAGCAGCCCGGGACAGGGGCAATACTATGGCTACACCTTC; CDR3 protein: CASSPGQGQYYGYTF
D gene: .; clone size: .; J gene: TRBJ2-3; V gene: TRBV6-5; CDR3 DNA: TGTGCCAGCAGTTTTGGGGGAACAGATACGCAGTATTTT; CDR3 protein: CASSFGGTDTQYF
D gene: .; clone size: .; J gene: TRBJ1-1; V gene: TRBV6-6; CDR3 DNA: TGTGCCAGCAGTTGGGGCGGCAACACTGAAGCTTTCTTT; CDR3 protein: CASSWGGNTEAFF
D gene: .; clone size: .; J gene: TRBJ1-5; V gene: TRBV4-2; CDR3 DNA: TGTGCCAGCAGCCAAGTGTCAGGGGATAGCAATCAGCCCCAGCATTTT; CDR3 protein: CASSQVSGDSNQPQHF
D gene: .; clone size: .; J gene: TRBJ1-2; V gene: TRBV27; CDR3 DNA: TGTGCCAGCAGTTTATGGTCCGGGACAAACTATGGCTACACCTTC; CDR3 protein: CASSLWSGTNYGYTF
D gene: .; clone size: .; J gene: TRBJ1-2; V gene: TRBV28; CDR3 DNA: TGTGCCAGCAGTTTAATCGGGGGGCTTGGCTACACCTTC; CDR3 protein: CASSLIGGLGYTF
D gene: TRBD2; clone size: .; J gene: TRBJ2-1; V gene: TRBV11-1; CDR3 DNA: TGTGCCAGCAGCTTCCTGGGAGCGGGGGGGCCGAATGAGCAGTTCTTC; CDR3 protein: CASSFLGAGGPNEQFF
D gene: TRBD1; clone size: .; J gene: TRBJ1-2; V gene: TRBV6-5; CDR3 DNA: TGTGCCAGCAGTTACGTGACAGGGGGAAACTATGGCTACACCTTC; CDR3 protein: CASSYVTGGNYGYTF
D gene: .; clone size: medium-sized; J gene: TRBJ1-2; V gene: TRBV7-3; CDR3 DNA: TGTGCCAGCGGGAGCGCTGACTATGGCTACACCTTC; CDR3 protein: CASGSADYGYTF
D gene: TRBD2; clone size: .; J gene: TRBJ2-7; V gene: TRBV5-1; CDR3 DNA: TGCGCCAGCAGCTTGGCCGGGGTAGCGGGGGGCCAAGCTAGCTCCTACGAGCAGTACTTC; CDR3 protein: CASSLAGVAGGQASSYEQYF
D gene: .; clone size: .; J gene: TRBJ2-3; V gene: TRBV6-1; CDR3 DNA: TGTGCTTCGGGTAGAGATACGCAGTATTTT; CDR3 protein: CASGRDTQYF
D gene: .; clone size: medium-sized; J gene: TRBJ2-7; V gene: TRBV2; CDR3 DNA: TGTGCCAGCGCTAATCCGGGGCGACCCTACGAGCAGTACTTC; CDR3 protein: CASANPGRPYEQYF
D gene: .; clone size: .; J gene: TRBJ1-4; V gene: TRBV6-1; CDR3 DNA: TGTGCCAGCAGTGGAGCGGGGGTAACTGCAACTAATGAAAAACTGTTTTTT; CDR3 protein: CASSGAGVTATNEKLFF
D gene: TRBD1; clone size: .; J gene: TRBJ2-3; V gene: TRBV28; CDR3 DNA: TGTGCCAGCAGTTTCCCCCGGGACAGGGGATACACAGATACGCAGTATTTT; CDR3 protein: CASSFPRDRGYTDTQYF
D gene: TRBD2; clone size: .; J gene: TRBJ2-1; V gene: TRBV19; CDR3 DNA: TGTGCCAGTAGTATCCTTTCGTTTCGTAGGGCTAGCGGGGGCTCCTACAATGAGCAGTTCTTC; CDR3 protein: CASSILSFRRASGGSYNEQFF
D gene: .; clone size: few; J gene: TRBJ2-3; V gene: TRBV11-2; CDR3 DNA: TGTGCCAGCAGCTATGGACACTCTAGCACAGATACGCAGTATTTT; CDR3 protein: CASSYGHSSTDTQYF
D gene: .; clone size: once; J gene: TRBJ2-1; V gene: TRBV6-5; CDR3 DNA: TGTGCCAGCAGTTACTCTGGCAGGGGAACCTACAATGAGCAGTTCTTC; CDR3 protein: CASSYSGRGTYNEQFF
D gene: .; clone size: many; J gene: TRBJ2-7; V gene: TRBV19; CDR3 DNA: TGTGCCAGTAGCCCTGACACCTACGAGCAGTACTTC; CDR3 protein: CASSPDTYEQYF
D gene: .; clone size: .; J gene: TRBJ2-3; V gene: TRBV4-3; CDR3 DNA: TGCGCCAGCAGCCAAGATAAGGGTACAGATACGCAGTATTTT; CDR3 protein: CASSQDKGTDTQYF
D gene: TRBD1; clone size: .; J gene: TRBJ1-3; V gene: TRBV6-1; CDR3 DNA: TGTGCCAGCAGACCTCCGGGACAGGGAAACACCATATATTTT; CDR3 protein: CASRPPGQGNTIYF
D gene: .; clone size: .; J gene: TRBJ2-2; V gene: TRBV28; CDR3 DNA: TGTGCCACCTCAGTGAGGTTGGCCGGGGAGCTGTTTTTT; CDR3 protein: CATSVRLAGELFF
D gene: .; clone size: .; J gene: TRBJ1-1; V gene: TRBV5-1; CDR3 DNA: TGCGCCAGCAGAGGGATGGAAAGGTTGAACACTGAAGCTTTCTTT; CDR3 protein: CASRGMERLNTEAFF
D gene: .; clone size: .; J gene: TRBJ2-1; V gene: TRBV11-3; CDR3 DNA: TGTGCCAGCAGCTTAGAACAGGGAAGTGGGCATGAGCAGTTCTTC; CDR3 protein: CASSLEQGSGHEQFF